Below, one T cell receptor beta chain is given with its context. Its specificity is not known. This record comes from a study of T cell responses to AZD1222 COVID-19 vaccine. V gave up 4 bases and J gave up 6 bases, with 13 bases separating them. The CDR3 length is 13 residues. The germline V gene has CDR1 LGHDT and CDR2 YNNKEL (reference sequence). Assay: immunoSEQ multiplex PCR; the TCRdb copy retains only in-frame clones and omits some. The data show approximately 120,000 clones, about 87% seen once. The study's findings and limits: Only 5 or 6 individuals given AZD1222 were seropositive at baseline. White British people made up most donors, females outnumbered males, and clonal diversity was possibly underestimated. Vaccine-associated CD4 TCRs ranged over spike, dominating at 160-218 and 743-854.

The chain couples TRBV3-1 (or the pseudogene TRBV3-2) to TRBJ2-7; D unresolved. Sequencing used peripheral blood, obtained on day 0 of AZD1222 vaccination. This sequence was found in an adult in good health. This CDR3 is CASSPAFPSEQYF. DNA for the CDR3: TGTGCCAGCAGCCCGGCCTTTCCCTCCGAGCAGTACTTC.